The TCR beta chain under discussion was sequenced for a study of blood T cell repertoires in COVID-19 (dated by TCRdb to about 2020). At the level of the whole study: Samples covering the acute and convalescent phases of COVID-19 were provided by collaborators in the United States, Italy and Spain. The prospective study material was composed of cDNA or gDNA derived from T cells, B-cell-depleted T cells, or PBMCs. Deeply sampled blood TCRbeta repertoires from subjects exposed to, actively infected with, or recovered from COVID-19 were included in the dataset. The repertoires were released in a freely available public database meant as a resource for research on the immune response to SARS-CoV-2. The samples were drawn from two sources: the first 160 participants of the ongoing ImmuneRACE study, and 1,000 to 1,500 subjects contributed by 6 global collaborators. The sample metadata nearly always contained a de-identified subject ID, COVID-19 status, age in years and sex. Where available, HLA class I and class II types were obtained from metadata supplied by the sample provider rather than from assay-based typing.

Broad study findings and their caveats: The amount of clinical and demographic metadata varied by source and participant and was provided uncurated.

TCRbeta CDR3 regions were amplified from genomic DNA using the immunoSEQ Assay, a bias-controlled multiplex PCR. The source study handled its data this way. Nucleated cell counts per sample were estimated from amplification of reference gene primers within the assay. Sequence reads were collapsed and filtered to measure the absolute abundance of every unique TCRbeta CDR3 rearrangement. For each sample, productive Simpson clonality was calculated by taking the square root of Simpson's diversity index across productive rearrangements. TCRdb mirrors the immuneACCESS table, restricted to in-frame sequences. Some clones are absent from its copies; in checked studies, under half trace to an unresolved V gene, and the reason for the others is unknown. That table gives V, J and clone size, and the DNA gave D and trimming. Within this sample are hundreds of thousands of clones, with approximately 90% of them counted one time only. Around 1.3% of the sample comes from the top ten.

Enrolling through a virtual design, the prospective study's participants ranged in age from roughly 18 to 95 years and lived across 24 United States geographic areas. To assign participants to cohorts, the prospective study relied on clinical history that participants themselves reported in a screening survey and a study questionnaire. ImmuneRACE Cohort 3 recovered participants were defined by two consecutive negative NP/OP PCR tests, healthcare professional clearance, or symptom resolution. In the prospective study, whole blood, serum and a nasopharyngeal or oropharyngeal swab were collected from each participant by mobile phlebotomists. Prospective study participants could optionally give additional blood draws and questionnaires over an approximately two-month period. Before DNA extraction, blood samples from the prospective study were shipped at room temperature or frozen. Details on this clone: Its binding antigen is unknown. Base-call qualities are not available, and no considerably larger clone is one nucleotide away.

The germline ends are 13 bases apart after V is trimmed by 8 bases and J by 6 bases. Including cysteine and phenylalanine, the CDR3 has 13 amino acids. The sequence is cut down to CDR3 DNA, 39 bases in frame from base 1. CDR1 and CDR2 are drawn from the germline V gene (reference sequence): WNHNN, SYGVQD. The clonotype originates from a man aged 25-40 years who had recovered from COVID-19. Recombination connected TRBV10-1 to TRBJ2-2; the D gene is possibly TRBD2, with 6 bases matching. Material for sequencing was PBMCs or T cells enriched from blood (not recorded which). The CDR3 amino acid sequence is: CASGSGEAGELFF. The bases are TGCGCCAGCGGATCGGGAGAGGCCGGGGAGCTGTTTTTT.